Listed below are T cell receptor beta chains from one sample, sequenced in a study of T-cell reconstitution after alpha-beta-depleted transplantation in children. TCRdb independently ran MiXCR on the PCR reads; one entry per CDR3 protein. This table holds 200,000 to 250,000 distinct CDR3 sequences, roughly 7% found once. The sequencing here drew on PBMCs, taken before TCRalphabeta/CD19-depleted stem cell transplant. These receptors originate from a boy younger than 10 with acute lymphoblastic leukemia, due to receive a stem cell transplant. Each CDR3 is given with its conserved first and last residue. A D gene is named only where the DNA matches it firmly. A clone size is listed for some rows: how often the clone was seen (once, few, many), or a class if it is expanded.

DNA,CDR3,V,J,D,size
TGTGCCAGCACTCCTAACAAGCGTTTCCACGAGCAGTACTTC,CASTPNKRFHEQYF,TRBV5-6,TRBJ2-7,-,-
TGTGCCAGCAGCTTGGGACTAGCGGGGGGACAAGAGACCCAGTACTTC,CASSLGLAGGQETQYF,TRBV7-2,TRBJ2-5,TRBD2,many
TGTGCCACCAGTGATCCCGGTCGGCGGCATGATGAGCAGTTCTTC,CATSDPGRRHDEQFF,TRBV24-1,TRBJ2-1,-,many
TGTGCCAGCAGCTTAGGGCCGCGGGGCGATGAGACCCAGTACTTC,CASSLGPRGDETQYF,TRBV7-9,TRBJ2-5,-,-
TGTGCCAGCAGTTACTCGGCCAGGGGGATCCGGAACACCGGGGAGCTGTTTTTT,CASSYSARGIRNTGELFF,TRBV6-5,TRBJ2-2,TRBD1,-
TGTGCCAGCAGCTTACTTGAGACAGGGGGCACTGAAGCTTTCTTT,CASSLLETGGTEAFF,TRBV7-2,TRBJ1-1,TRBD1,many
TGCAGTGCTCAAGACGCGGGAGGGGGACTACGGTACGAGCAGTACTTC,CSAQDAGGGLRYEQYF,TRBV20-1,TRBJ2-7,TRBD2,many
TGTGCCAGCAGCCCCACCCTGGGCCAAGATACGCAGTATTTT,CASSPTLGQDTQYF,TRBV9,TRBJ2-3,-,many
TGCGCCAGCAGCCATCGACAGGGAGGGGACTACGAGCAGTACTTC,CASSHRQGGDYEQYF,TRBV4-3,TRBJ2-7,-,many
TGCAGTGCTAGTGGGGGGCTAGCGGGGCTCAATGAGCAGTTCTTC,CSASGGLAGLNEQFF,TRBV20-1,TRBJ2-1,TRBD2,-
TGTGCCAGCAGCCTTTTGGAGGGTAATCAAGAGACCCAGTACTTC,CASSLLEGNQETQYF,TRBV12-3/TRBV12-4,TRBJ2-5,-,many
TGTGCCACCAGCCCAGAAGGACGGGGAAGCGTCTTC,CATSPEGRGSVF,TRBV15,TRBJ2-5,-,many
TGTGCCAGCAGCTTAAGATCCGTCGTGGGGTTCTCGTCTAACTATGGCTACACCTTC,CASSLRSVVGFSSNYGYTF,TRBV11-3,TRBJ1-2,-,many
TGTGCCAGCAGCTTAGCCGGGCGGGGAACCTACGAGCAGTACTTC,CASSLAGRGTYEQYF,TRBV7-9,TRBJ2-7,-,few
TGTGCCAGCAGTCCCTTTCAGGGGGGAGAGACCCAGTACTTC,CASSPFQGGETQYF,TRBV7-9,TRBJ2-5,-,many
TGTGCCAGCAGTTACTCCGTGACAGGGAGCAATCAGCCCCAGCATTTT,CASSYSVTGSNQPQHF,TRBV6-5,TRBJ1-5,TRBD1,few
TGTGCCACCAGCAGAGATCCCGGGAACGAGCAGTACTTC,CATSRDPGNEQYF,TRBV15,TRBJ2-7,-,-
TGTGCCACCAGTGACATCGCAGGGGGCAATGAGCAGTTCTTC,CATSDIAGGNEQFF,TRBV24-1,TRBJ2-1,TRBD1,many
TGCGCCAGCGAGAGGGGGGCAGGCAATGAGCAGTTCTTC,CASERGAGNEQFF,TRBV5-1,TRBJ2-1,-,many
TGTGCCAGCAGTGAAGGGAATTTTCAGGGGGAGACCCAGTACTTC,CASSEGNFQGETQYF,TRBV28,TRBJ2-5,-,-
TGCAGCGGGGGACGGCCGAACACTGAAGCTTTCTTT,CSGGRPNTEAFF,TRBV29-1,TRBJ1-1,-,few
TGTGCCAGCAGCCAAGACAGGGGGCAGTACGAGCAGTACTTC,CASSQDRGQYEQYF,TRBV3-1,TRBJ2-7,TRBD1,many
TGCAGCGTTAACAGGGACATGAACACTGAAGCTTTCTTT,CSVNRDMNTEAFF,TRBV29-1,TRBJ1-1,-,many
TGTGCCAGCAGAATAGCCGCGGCCAGGGGTACGGACGAGCAGTACTTC,CASRIAAARGTDEQYF,TRBV28,TRBJ2-7,-,-
TGTGCCAGCAGACTCGACAGCAATCAGCCCCAGCATTTT,CASRLDSNQPQHF,TRBV28,TRBJ1-5,-,few
TGTGCCAGCAGTGCAGGGGGTTCATTGAACATTCAGTACTTC,CASSAGGSLNIQYF,TRBV5-6,TRBJ2-4,TRBD1,many
TGTGCCAGCAGCTTAGCTCAGTTGGTGCACCTAGATGAGTCACCCCTCCACTTT,CASSLAQLVHLDESPLHF,TRBV7-2,TRBJ1-6,-,few
TGTGCCAGCACCGGATACAGGGGGACCTACGAGCAGTACTTC,CASTGYRGTYEQYF,TRBV7-2,TRBJ2-7,TRBD1,few
TGTGCCAGCAGTTTACAGAACTATGGCTACACCTTC,CASSLQNYGYTF,TRBV28,TRBJ1-2,-,many